The TCR beta chain described here comes from a study of spatial heterogeneity in lung cancer. In the study overall: Mean representation of each unique TCR and UMI combination in the raw reads exceeded 8.5 occurrences. Study-wide results and caveats: There were more appearances of ubiquitous expanded tumor TCRs in blood at resection than at follow-up.

The CDR3 spans 15 residues. The ends were cut back, 2 bases at V and 6 bases at J, with 11 bases in the middle. Germline V lookup: CDR1 MNHEY, CDR2 SVGAGI. Single TCR cDNA molecules each had their own unique molecular identifier. In TCRdb, the 5' RACE reads were re-called with MiXCR into one record per CDR3 protein. The sample holds roughly 54,000 distinct CDR3 sequences, 7.6% seen once. On this clonotype itself: What it binds is not known.

The sample's time point: sample taken at primary tumor resection. Without sorting, whole RNA was sequenced from tumor, nontumor lung or frozen PBMC. The donors, more than 55 patients with untreated early-stage non-small cell lung cancer, provided the samples. V and J are TRBV6-5 and TRBJ1-6, with D maybe TRBD1 (5 bases). The sequence came from a female donor with early-stage non-small cell lung cancer. The specimen was PBMCs, collected at surgery. The CDR3 loop is CASSYLNGGNSPLHF. The CDR3 nucleotides are TGTGCCAGCAGTTACCTCAACGGGGGTAATTCACCCCTCCACTTT.